This T cell receptor beta chain was obtained from a study of T cells in Graves' hyperthyroidism and ophthalmopathy. The study's findings and limits: Most thyroid-expanded clonotypes above 0.001 were also found in blood.

V lost 4 bases and J lost 5; bases outside the gene matches: 7. Germline loops: CDR1 MNHEY, CDR2 SMNVEV (reference sequence). This CDR3 spans 14 amino acids. Turning to this clonotype: The antigen is unknown.

RNA transcripts yielded amplified TCR beta CDR3 regions. With the HTBI primer set, the TCR CDR3 went through a first round of RT-PCR. MiXCR, run by TCRdb on the multiplex PCR reads, gives a single entry per CDR3 protein. The data contain 540,000 or so distinct CDR3 sequences, around 14% of them singletons. The sequenced sample consisted of blood. The receptor's source is a woman in her thirties with Graves' hyperthyroidism. V and J are TRBV27 and TRBJ1-2, with 7 nucleotides matching TRBD1. The CDR3, as DNA: TGTGCCAGCAGTTACGAGGGCAGGGGGTATGGCTACACCTTC. It yields the protein CASSYEGRGYGYTF.